This T cell receptor beta chain was identified during a study of beta chain features in type 1 diabetes. Sorting gave populations that all exceeded 95% purity. On this clone: What it recognizes is unknown.

Study observations and caveats: The VDJ junctions of type 1 diabetes patients carried fewer insertions and more deletions.

Of the isolated RNA, all was reverse transcribed, and so the sequenced material was expressed TCRB transcripts. The protocol was immunoSEQ multiplex PCR, while the TCRdb copy is restricted to in-frame clones and leaves out a portion. The table has about 930,000 clones, roughly 15% seen once; the top ten hold roughly 0.025%. V shed 2 bases and J 2 bases; nucleotides not matched to a gene: 8. The germline CDR1 and CDR2 sequences are SGHTA and FQGNSA. The CDR3 length is 17 residues. The receptor was isolated from a woman younger than 35 in good health. This chain connects TRBV7-2 to TRBJ1-5; 8 nucleotides align to TRBD1. The sample consisted of naive CD4+ T cells from blood. The CDR3 reads CASSLTRTGSGNQPQHF. The CDR3 nucleotides are TGTGCCAGCAGCTTAACCCGGACAGGGAGTGGCAATCAGCCCCAGCATTTT.